This entry lists 27 T cell receptor beta chains sequenced from one sample in a study of control samples from healthy donors and cancer patients. Produced via immunoSEQ multiplex PCR; TCRdb's table is partial and in-frame only. Of about 190,000 clones in the sample, over 80% are singletons; the top ten hold roughly 1.5%. The material sequenced was blood. The receptor set was obtained from a man aged 18 to 35 in good health.

V and J are TRBV5-6 and TRBJ2-3; 11 bases are a match to TRBD2. After removal of 4 bases from V and 4 bases from J, the junction contained 8 bases not matched to a gene. Germline CDR1 SGHDT, CDR2 YYEEEE. The CDR3 spans 16 residues. The CDR3 DNA sequence: TGTGCCAGCAGCAATAGCGGGGGGGCAAGATCAGATACGCAGTATTTT. Protein product: CASSNSGGARSDTQYF. Full variable domain (outside the CDR3, taken from reference TRBV5-6 and TRBJ2-3): DAGVTQSPTHLIKTRGQQVTLRCSPKSGHDTVSWYQQALGQGPQFIFQYYEEEERQRGNFPDRFSGHQFPNYSSELNVNALLLGDSALYLCASSNSGGARSDTQYFGPGTRLTVL.

This clone was seen only a few times. The chain employs TRBV13 and TRBJ2-2; 9 nucleotides line up with TRBD1. Germline-derived CDR1 and CDR2 are PRHDT and FYEKMQ (reference sequence). With 0 bases clipped from V and 6 bases from J, the junction kept 2 bases outside the gene matches. This CDR3 is built from 15 residues. CDR3 nucleotides: TGTGCCAGCAGCTTAGGACAGGGGGCTGCCGGGGAGCTGTTTTTT. As protein: CASSLGQGAAGELFF. Full variable domain (outside the CDR3, taken from reference TRBV13 and TRBJ2-2): AAGVIQSPRHLIKEKRETATLKCYPIPRHDTVYWYQQGPGQDPQFLISFYEKMQSDKGSIPDRFSAQQFSDYHSELNMSSLELGDSALYFCASSLGQGAAGELFFGEGSRLTVL.

This CDR3 is CASSLGSHNEQYF. The CDR3 coding sequence is TGCGCCAGCAGCTTGGGATCCCATAACGAGCAGTACTTC. V is TRBV5-1 and J is TRBJ2-7; D is unclear. Germline V gene data show CDR1 as SGHRS and CDR2 as YFSETQ. The CDR3 has 13 residues. V lost 0 bases and J lost 5, with 9 bases in between.

The gene calls are TRBV7-9 and TRBJ2-3; 8 nucleotides match TRBD2. The germline gives CDR1 SEHNR, CDR2 FQNEAQ (reference sequence). CDR3 length: 17 amino acids. Trimming removed 5 bases from V and 2 bases from J; junction bases left unmatched: 12. The DNA of the CDR3 is TGTGCCAGCAGCCCTAGAGGGGGGCGGGGGGCCACAGATACGCAGTATTTT. It translates to CASSPRGGRGATDTQYF.

The rearrangement joins TRBV5-1 to TRBJ2-7; perhaps TRBD1 as D (6 bases). This CDR3 contains 15 residues. Germline assignment: CDR1 SGHRS and CDR2 YFSETQ. V lost 4 bases to trimming and J lost 3 bases, with 17 bases between them. CDR3: CASSPGQTLGYEQYF. The CDR3 DNA reads as TGCGCCAGCAGCCCCGGACAGACCCTTGGCTACGAGCAGTACTTC.

The rearrangement joins TRBV18 to TRBJ2-5; TRBD2 is a possible D gene (5 bases). Trimming cost V 3 bases and J 0 bases, with 11 bases left between them. Germline CDR1 and CDR2: KGHSH and LQKENI. This CDR3 is 15 amino acids long. CDR3 region: CASSPPGGYQETQYF. The CDR3 coding sequence is TGTGCCAGCTCACCTCCCGGCGGGTACCAAGAGACCCAGTACTTC.

This clone was observed a single time. The gene calls are TRBV29-1 and TRBJ2-7; D possibly corresponds to TRBD2 (7 bases). V lost 4 bases, J lost 0 bases, and 13 bases lay in between. Germline values: CDR1 SQVTM, CDR2 ANQGSEA. This CDR3 is 14 amino acids long. The CDR3 loop reads CSVGKGGDSYEQYF. In nucleotides, the CDR3 is TGCAGCGTTGGGAAAGGGGGGGACTCCTACGAGCAGTACTTC.

This rearrangement joins TRBV12-5 to TRBJ1-4; D may be TRBD1 (6 bases). CDR3 size: 15 residues. Germline V CDR1 and CDR2: LGHNT, FRNRAP. Trimming cost V 1 base and J 3 bases, with 9 bases left between them. The CDR3 nucleotides read TGTGCTAGTGGTTTGGGACAGGCGTCTAATGAAAAACTGTTTTTT. Translation gives CASGLGQASNEKLFF.

The chain links TRBV11-2 to TRBJ1-1; D remains ambiguous. The CDR3 has 13 amino acids. Germline values: CDR1 SGHAT, CDR2 FQNNGV. V was trimmed by 1 base and J by 5 bases, leaving 8 bases between them. The CDR3, as DNA: TGTGCCAGCAGCTTAGGGAGACTAACTGAAGCTTTCTTT. It specifies CASSLGRLTEAFF.

V and J are TRBV5-1 and TRBJ2-2; 12 nucleotides align to TRBD2. This CDR3 region has 17 residues. V gave up 0 bases and J gave up 8 bases; unmatched junction bases: 8. Germline CDR1 is SGHRS and CDR2 is YFSETQ. The CDR3 nucleotides read TGCGCCAGCAGCTTGGGCCTAGCGGGGGGGCCGGAAGGGGAGCTGTTTTTT. Translated, it gives CASSLGLAGGPEGELFF.

The chain uses TRBV2 and TRBJ2-7; D might be TRBD1 or TRBD2, each matching 5 bases. With 8 bases removed from V and 12 bases from J, the gap between germline ends came to 17 bases. This CDR3 spans 11 amino acids. CDR1 is SNHLY, CDR2 FYNNEI, per germline. In DNA, the CDR3 is TGTGCCAGCCGTCGGGACCGCTTTCGGTACTTC. This encodes CASRRDRFRYF. Complete variable domain (other parts from reference TRBV2 and TRBJ2-7): EPEVTQTPSHQVTQMGQEVILRCVPISNHLYFYWYRQILGQKVEFLVSFYNNEISEKSEIFDDQFSVERPDGSNFTLKIRSTKLEDSAMYFCASRRDRFRYFGPGTRLTVT.

This clone was seen more than once but under ten times. For the CDR3, the DNA is TGTGCCAGCAGATGGGGCCCCGGGGACACTGAAGCTTTCTTT. Amino acid sequence: CASRWGPGDTEAFF. The chain is built from TRBV5-8 and TRBJ1-1; possible D gene TRBD1, 5 bases. Deletions cut 5 bases from V and 3 bases from J, with 14 bases between. The CDR3 has 14 amino acids. Germline V gene lookup returns CDR1 SGHTS and CDR2 YDEGEE.

The chain recombines TRBV28 with TRBJ1-2; a possible D gene is TRBD1 (6 bases). V lost 6 bases, J lost 1 base, and 12 bases lay in between. Looked up from germline, CDR1 is MDHEN and CDR2 is SYDVKM. This CDR3 comprises 14 residues. The CDR3 bases are TGTGCCAGCAGCTACGGACAGCTTAACTATGGCTACACCTTC. Protein: CASSYGQLNYGYTF.

The V gene is TRBV9, the J gene TRBJ2-1; 8 bases align to TRBD2. The CDR3 loop spans 18 amino acids. Germline CDR1 and CDR2: SGDLS and YYNGEE. V gave up 0 bases and J gave up 2 bases; unmatched junction bases: 10. In DNA, the CDR3 is TGTGCCAGCAGCGTAGGCGGGGGGTCCTCACCCGCCTACAATGAGCAGTTCTTC. Translation gives CASSVGGGSSPAYNEQFF.

The chain joins TRBV30 to TRBJ1-1; D not resolved. Germline CDR1 reads GTSNPN; CDR2 reads SVGIG (reference sequence). Trimming took off 4 bases at V and 4 bases at J, with 7 bases between the two ends. CDR3 length equals 11 residues. In DNA, the CDR3 is TGTGCCTGGACCGGCAGCACTGAAGCTTTCTTT. This sequence encodes CAWTGSTEAFF.

This sequence joins TRBV14 and TRBJ2-5; D is ambiguous. Germline CDR1 and CDR2: SGHDN and FVKESK. This CDR3 is built from 16 residues. Trimming pared 0 bases from V and 1 base from J, leaving 12 bases between. The CDR3 sequence: CASSQDGLRPQETQYF. The CDR3 DNA reads as TGTGCCAGCAGCCAAGATGGTTTAAGACCCCAAGAGACCCAGTACTTC.

CDR3: CASKTSGGAPGELFF. CDR3 nucleotides: TGTGCCAGCAAAACCAGCGGGGGGGCCCCCGGGGAGCTGTTTTTT. The genes are TRBV2 and TRBJ2-2; 10 bases are shared with TRBD2. CDR1 and CDR2 (germline): SNHLY, FYNNEI. The CDR3 is made up of 15 amino acids. J lost 6 bases, V lost 7 bases, and 8 bases had no gene match. Looking up the rest from reference TRBV2 and TRBJ2-2 gives the full variable domain: EPEVTQTPSHQVTQMGQEVILRCVPISNHLYFYWYRQILGQKVEFLVSFYNNEISEKSEIFDDQFSVERPDGSNFTLKIRSTKLEDSAMYFCASKTSGGAPGELFFGEGSRLTVL.

V is TRBV24-1 and J is TRBJ2-1; D is ambiguous. V dropped 5 bases and J dropped 5 bases, with 12 bases sitting between them. Germline loops: CDR1 KGHDR, CDR2 SFDVKD. The CDR3 length is 14 residues. The CDR3 here is CATSAFGSNNEQFF. The CDR3 DNA reads TGTGCCACCAGTGCCTTCGGTTCGAACAATGAGCAGTTCTTC.

The V gene is TRBV7-2, the J gene TRBJ1-6; the D gene is possibly TRBD1 (6 bases). The CDR3 covers 15 residues. Per germline, CDR1 SGHTA and CDR2 FQGNSA. The germline V and J ends were trimmed by 2 bases and 10 bases, with 15 bases remaining between them. The CDR3 DNA sequence: TGTGCCAGCAGCTTACCCGGGGGCACAAGGTCACCCCTCCACTTT. Translation gives CASSLPGGTRSPLHF.

The rearrangement links TRBV11-2 to TRBJ2-1, with 11 bases fitting TRBD2. This CDR3 contains 15 residues. Per germline, CDR1 SGHAT and CDR2 FQNNGV. The V gene end was trimmed by 3 bases and the J gene end by 4 bases; junction bases not matched to a gene: 2. The CDR3 nucleotides read TGTGCCAGCAGCTTTAGCGGGGGGGTATACAATGAGCAGTTCTTC. This gives the protein CASSFSGGVYNEQFF. The full variable domain, its missing parts supplied by reference TRBV11-2 and TRBJ2-1, is EAGVAQSPRYKIIEKRQSVAFWCNPISGHATLYWYQQILGQGPKLLIQFQNNGVVDDSQLPKDRFSAERLKGVDSTLKIQPAKLEDSAVYLCASSFSGGVYNEQFFGPGTRLTVL.

The chain employs TRBV9 and TRBJ1-2; D unresolved. V was shortened by 0 bases and J by 3 bases, with 12 bases between the two germline ends. Germline loops: CDR1 SGDLS, CDR2 YYNGEE. This CDR3 comprises 15 residues. CDR3 loop: CASSVAQETDYGYTF. The DNA for the CDR3 is TGTGCCAGCAGCGTAGCTCAGGAAACGGACTATGGCTACACCTTC.

This rearrangement joins TRBV28 to TRBJ1-2, with no clear D. The CDR3 extends over 14 amino acids. With 2 bases removed from V and 4 bases from J, the gap between germline ends came to 11 bases. Germline V lookup: CDR1 MDHEN, CDR2 SYDVKM. This chain's CDR3 is CASSLEGGIYGYTF. The CDR3 DNA sequence: TGTGCCAGCAGTTTAGAGGGAGGGATCTATGGCTACACCTTC.

The chain has TRBV5-6 and TRBJ1-1; no firm D call. The CDR3 runs 15 residues. Germline-derived CDR1 and CDR2 are SGHDT and YYEEEE. CDR3 sequence reads: CVRVFGNRDDTEAFF. The CDR3 nucleotides read TGTGTGCGTGTGTTCGGGAACAGAGACGACACTGAAGCTTTCTTT.

V usage is TRBV5-1 and J usage is TRBJ1-6; 7 positions agree with TRBD1. Germline V gene lookup returns CDR1 SGHRS and CDR2 YFSETQ. Trimming at V came to 0 bases and at J to 7 bases, leaving 4 bases not matched to a gene. The CDR3 totals 15 residues. CDR3: CASSLADRENSPLHF. The CDR3 nucleotides read TGCGCCAGCAGCTTGGCTGACAGGGAGAATTCACCCCTCCACTTT. Variable domain in full (rest from reference TRBV5-1 and TRBJ1-6): KAGVTQTPRYLIKTRGQQVTLSCSPISGHRSVSWYQQTPGQGLQFLFEYFSETQRNKGNFPGRFSGRQFSNSRSEMNVSTLELGDSALYLCASSLADRENSPLHFGNGTRLTVT.

This chain joins TRBV6-5 and TRBJ2-1, with 7 positions matching TRBD1. The junction had 6 bases not matched to a gene; V was cut back by 6 bases and J by 4 bases. The length of the CDR3 is 14 residues. CDR1 and CDR2 from the germline V gene are MNHEY and SVGAGI. The DNA of the CDR3 is TGTGCCAGCAGAAGCCTGGGACAGTACAATGAGCAGTTCTTC. It encodes CASRSLGQYNEQFF.

This clone was observed once. V and J are TRBV5-1 and TRBJ2-7, with 7 bases lining up with TRBD1. V shed 1 base, J shed 2 bases, and the junction held 3 bases outside the gene matches. This CDR3 spans 14 amino acids. In germline, CDR1 is SGHRS, CDR2 YFSETQ. CDR3 DNA sequence: TGCGCCAGCAGCTTGACGGGACAGACCTACGAGCAGTACTTC. Amino acids: CASSLTGQTYEQYF.

This clone was seen only a few times. The CDR3 DNA reads TGTGCCAGCAGCCTTCTGAGCGGGGGGACCTACGAGCAGTACTTC. Protein product: CASSLLSGGTYEQYF. The gene calls are TRBV7-2 and TRBJ2-7; TRBD2 matches at 9 bases. CDR1 is SGHTA and CDR2 is FQGNSA in the germline V gene. Unmatched junction bases numbered 7, after V lost 5 bases and J lost 2 bases. The CDR3 has 15 residues.